These T cell receptor beta chains were read from a single sample in a study of T-cell reconstitution after alpha-beta-depleted transplantation in children. In TCRdb, the PCR reads were re-called with MiXCR into one record per CDR3 protein. The sample shows about 540,000 distinct CDR3 sequences, around 19% of them seen only once. The sequenced sample was PBMCs from the stem cell graft donor, obtained from the stem cell graft. All receptors come from a human donor who donated a stem cell graft to a child with acute lymphoblastic leukemia. CDR3s leave out the opening cysteine and the closing phenylalanine or tryptophan. The order of the fields is J gene, V gene, D gene, clone size, CDR3 protein. A D gene is named only where the DNA matches it firmly. Some rows have no size entry. The others give once, few or many, or a class for an expanded clone.

TRBJ2-2,TRBV20-1,TRBD1,-,SARVPGGYTGELF
TRBJ2-1,TRBV11-1,TRBD2,-,ASSLIRLAGDPPDNEQF
TRBJ2-1,TRBV6-4,-,-,ASSAEGGSVNEQF
TRBJ1-6,TRBV7-6,-,-,ASSFEKGYSPLH
TRBJ1-1,TRBV5-1,-,-,ASSFEGAGAF
TRBJ2-2,TRBV4-1,-,few,ASGSSTGELF
TRBJ2-2,TRBV5-1,-,-,ASSLVGANTGELF
TRBJ1-5,TRBV20-1,-,-,SARDGRGGGNQPQH
TRBJ2-1,TRBV20-1,-,few,SASYGTVYNEQF
TRBJ2-1,TRBV2,-,-,ASSPEWSSYNEQF
TRBJ2-5,TRBV29-1,-,-,SVVYQETQY
TRBJ2-7,TRBV20-1,-,-,SASHQRAKTLNYEQY
TRBJ2-1,TRBV3-1,-,-,ASSQTPPSEWGSEQF
TRBJ2-7,TRBV13,TRBD2,many,ASTSGRAPFEQY
TRBJ1-2,TRBV20-1,-,-,SAPGPPPFYGYT
TRBJ1-2,TRBV6-6,-,few,ASSDRDGRGYT
TRBJ1-4,TRBV11-2,-,-,ASSLGREMELF
TRBJ1-2,TRBV6-1,-,few,ASSEIGGTYGYT
TRBJ2-7,TRBV9,-,few,ASSITGFSDEQY
TRBJ2-5,TRBV5-1,TRBD1,-,ASSVTGVYETQY
TRBJ2-5,TRBV5-1,-,few,ASSFLTGQEETQY
TRBJ1-6,TRBV7-3,-,few,ASSFHNNSPLH
TRBJ2-2,TRBV9,-,-,ASSVEGNDAGELF
TRBJ2-2,TRBV27,-,-,ASRLRSGELF
TRBJ2-5,TRBV9,-,-,ASSAGGSGGETQY
TRBJ2-1,TRBV5-1,-,few,ASRSIRGPYNEQF
TRBJ2-5,TRBV7-8,-,-,ASSPPLWGGGRTQY
TRBJ2-7,TRBV20-1,-,few,SASGLIYEQY
TRBJ2-7,TRBV20-1,-,few,SAPRGYEQY
TRBJ1-5,TRBV7-9,-,-,ASSFQGLGNQPQH
TRBJ2-4,TRBV29-1,TRBD2,few,SVASGTSAKNIQY
TRBJ1-6,TRBV13,-,few,ASSLATGGLFNSPLH
TRBJ2-7,TRBV27,-,once,ASSPGWGYEQY
TRBJ2-5,TRBV5-5,TRBD1,-,ASSFGQGAGETQY
TRBJ2-3,TRBV10-3,TRBD1,-,AISESQGALVSTDTQY
TRBJ1-5,TRBV3-1,-,-,ASSQYRDQPQH
TRBJ1-4,TRBV6-4,TRBD1,-,ASSHLRGRGPMANEKLF
TRBJ1-5,TRBV10-3,TRBD1,-,AINTGEGQPQH
TRBJ2-1,TRBV20-1,TRBD2,-,SAGVYAGGPNEQF
TRBJ2-7,TRBV5-1,-,-,ASSFLEGNSYEQY
TRBJ1-2,TRBV9,-,few,ASSVPTVGPSGYT
TRBJ2-3,TRBV7-3,-,-,ASSPRRGTDTQY
TRBJ2-7,TRBV7-2,TRBD2,few,ASSSISGRERYEQY
TRBJ1-1,TRBV12-3/TRBV12-4,-,many,ASSLSFGVTEAF
TRBJ2-3,TRBV29-1,-,-,SVERQGGISTDTQY
TRBJ2-7,TRBV9,TRBD1,-,ASSVYSSRGQGPTEQY